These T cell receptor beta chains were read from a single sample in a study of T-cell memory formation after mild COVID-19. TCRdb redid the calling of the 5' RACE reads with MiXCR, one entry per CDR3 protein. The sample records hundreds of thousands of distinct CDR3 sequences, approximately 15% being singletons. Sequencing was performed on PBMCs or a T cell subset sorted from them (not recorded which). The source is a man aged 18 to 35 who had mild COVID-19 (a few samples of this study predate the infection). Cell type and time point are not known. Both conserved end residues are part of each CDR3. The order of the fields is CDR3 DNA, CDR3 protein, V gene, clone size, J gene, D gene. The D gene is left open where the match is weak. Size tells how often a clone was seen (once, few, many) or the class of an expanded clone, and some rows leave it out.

TGTGCCAGCAGCTCGACAGGCCTTTCAGAGCCCCAGCATTTT,CASSSTGLSEPQHF,TRBV5-5,many,TRBJ1-5,NA
TGTGCCAGCAGCCGTACTAGCGGGGGTTCCTACAATGAGCAGTTCTTC,CASSRTSGGSYNEQFF,TRBV12-3/TRBV12-4,few,TRBJ2-1,TRBD2
TGCGCCAGCAGCCAGGGGCTTGGCTACACCTTC,CASSQGLGYTF,TRBV4-1,many,TRBJ1-2,NA
TGCGCCAGCAGGCAAGACCTAGGATCCTACGAGCAGTACTTC,CASRQDLGSYEQYF,TRBV4-1,NA,TRBJ2-7,NA
TGCAGCGCAGTAATCTCTGGGGCCAACGTCCTGACTTTC,CSAVISGANVLTF,TRBV29-1,few,TRBJ2-6,NA
TGCGCCAGCAGCTTGGCGACTAGCGGGGGGTTTGAGCAGTTCTTC,CASSLATSGGFEQFF,TRBV5-1,many,TRBJ2-1,TRBD2
TGTGCCAGCAGCCAAGGTGAGCAGGGGGAAGCTTTCTTT,CASSQGEQGEAFF,TRBV4-2,many,TRBJ1-1,NA
TGTGCCAGCAGCCGACGGTCGAATCAGCCCCAGCATTTT,CASSRRSNQPQHF,TRBV7-2,NA,TRBJ1-5,NA
TGTGCCAGCAGTTATGCCACAGGGTACCAAGAGACCCAGTACTTC,CASSYATGYQETQYF,TRBV6-5,NA,TRBJ2-5,NA
TGTGCCAGCAGTCGGACTTCAGATACGCAGTATTTT,CASSRTSDTQYF,TRBV12-3/TRBV12-4,few,TRBJ2-3,NA
TGTGCCAGCAGCTCACTAGGAGAGCAGTTCTTC,CASSSLGEQFF,TRBV6-2/TRBV6-3,many,TRBJ2-1,NA
TGTGCCAGCAGCCTACAGACAGTAAATAATTCACCCCTCCACTTT,CASSLQTVNNSPLHF,TRBV7-9,NA,TRBJ1-6,NA
TGTGCCATCTGGGACGGAATCTACGAGCAGTACTTC,CAIWDGIYEQYF,TRBV6-2/TRBV6-3,NA,TRBJ2-7,NA
TGTGCCAGCAGCCCCGGCAGCTATCAGCCCCAGCATTTT,CASSPGSYQPQHF,TRBV7-2,few,TRBJ1-5,NA
TGTGCCAGCAGCGCATCGACAGGGGGCAATGAGCAGTTCTTC,CASSASTGGNEQFF,TRBV9,NA,TRBJ2-1,TRBD1
TGTGCCAGCAGTGACCCCGACAGACAAGAGACCCAGTACTTC,CASSDPDRQETQYF,TRBV2,NA,TRBJ2-5,NA
TGTGCCTGGAGTGTCGGACAGGATGTATCCGAGCAGTACTTC,CAWSVGQDVSEQYF,TRBV30,few,TRBJ2-7,TRBD1
TGTGCCTGGGGGCTGGGTCACACCTACGAGCAGTACTTC,CAWGLGHTYEQYF,TRBV30,few,TRBJ2-7,NA
TGTGCCAGCAGCGTTTCAGGGGGCACAGATACGCAGTATTTT,CASSVSGGTDTQYF,TRBV9,NA,TRBJ2-3,NA
TGCGCCAGCAGCCAACGGCCACCAGGACAGGCGAATGAAGCTTTCTTT,CASSQRPPGQANEAFF,TRBV5-1,NA,TRBJ1-1,TRBD1
TGTGCCACCAGTGACCCTGGGGAGGCGGATACGCAGTATTTT,CATSDPGEADTQYF,TRBV24-1,NA,TRBJ2-3,NA
TGTGCCAGCACTCTGGGGGGTGATCAGTACGAGCAGTACTTC,CASTLGGDQYEQYF,TRBV2,few,TRBJ2-7,NA
TGTGCCAGCAGCTTGGTTAGCGGGGTGAACACCGGGGAGCTGTTTTTT,CASSLVSGVNTGELFF,TRBV5-4,few,TRBJ2-2,TRBD2
TGTGCCAGCAGTGGGGGGGGACAGGGAAACACTGAAGCTTTCTTT,CASSGGGQGNTEAFF,TRBV2,NA,TRBJ1-1,TRBD1
TGCGCCAGCAGCTTGGCCACTAAGAGCGGGGGGCAAGAGACCCAGTACTTC,CASSLATKSGGQETQYF,TRBV5-1,NA,TRBJ2-5,TRBD2
TGCAGTGCTAGTGGAAGCGGACGGAGCTACTACGAGCAGTACTTC,CSASGSGRSYYEQYF,TRBV20-1,once,TRBJ2-7,NA
TGTGCCAGCAGTTTGGGGGCAACCGAGACCCAGTACTTC,CASSLGATETQYF,TRBV28,few,TRBJ2-5,NA
TGTGCCAGCAGTTCGGACAGGGGGGATGAGCAGTTCTTC,CASSSDRGDEQFF,TRBV6-2/TRBV6-3,NA,TRBJ2-1,TRBD1
TGTGCCAGCAGCGGGGGATTGGATCAGCCCCAGCATTTT,CASSGGLDQPQHF,TRBV9,few,TRBJ1-5,NA
TGTGCCAGCAGTTATAGGAGGGGGCGATACACCGGGGAGCTGTCTTTT,CASSYRRGRYTGELSF,TRBV6-5,NA,TRBJ2-2,NA
TGTGCCAGCAGTTTGGACAGTAGGGAGCAGTTCTTC,CASSLDSREQFF,TRBV12-3/TRBV12-4,NA,TRBJ2-1,NA
TGTGCCAGCAGCCCCCTGGGGGGGGCCTACAATGAGCAGTTCTTC,CASSPLGGAYNEQFF,TRBV6-5,few,TRBJ2-1,TRBD2
TGTGCCAGCAGTGGGCGGGTAGCGGGGTCAGATACGCAGTATTTT,CASSGRVAGSDTQYF,TRBV12-3/TRBV12-4,NA,TRBJ2-3,TRBD2
TGTGCCAGCAGTATTAGCGGGGGCAGTGGTTCGGATGAGCAGTTCTTC,CASSISGGSGSDEQFF,TRBV6-5,NA,TRBJ2-1,TRBD2
TGTGCCAGCGGTCGGGTGGGAGTCGGCTACACCTTC,CASGRVGVGYTF,TRBV12-3/TRBV12-4,few,TRBJ1-2,NA
TGTGCCAGCAGCACCATAGGGGGGGCTTTCTTT,CASSTIGGAFF,TRBV12-3/TRBV12-4,few,TRBJ1-1,NA
TGTGCCACCCGGGACTTAAACACAGATACGCAGTATTTT,CATRDLNTDTQYF,TRBV10-3,few,TRBJ2-3,NA
TGTGCCAGCAGCCAGAGTCCAGGACAGGCCAACTATGGCTACACCTTC,CASSQSPGQANYGYTF,TRBV7-9,NA,TRBJ1-2,TRBD1
TGTGCCAGCAGCGTCCCGACTAGCGGGCCTTACAATGAGCAGTTCTTC,CASSVPTSGPYNEQFF,TRBV5-4,few,TRBJ2-1,TRBD2
TGTGCCAGCAGTTCCCCCCTGTGGACGGGAATCTACGAGCAGTACTTC,CASSSPLWTGIYEQYF,TRBV6-6,NA,TRBJ2-7,NA
TGTGCCAGCAGCCGCGACAGTAGCAATCAGCCCCAGCATTTT,CASSRDSSNQPQHF,TRBV6-5,few,TRBJ1-5,NA
TGCGCCAGCAGCTTGGGTCCGGGTGATGAAGCTTTCTTT,CASSLGPGDEAFF,TRBV5-1,NA,TRBJ1-1,NA
TGCGCCAGCAGCCCGGGGGAGTACAGCACAGATACGCAGTATTTT,CASSPGEYSTDTQYF,TRBV5-1,NA,TRBJ2-3,NA
TGCGCCAGCAGCCTTCGGACTAGCGGGGGGGAACAAGAGACCCAGTACTTC,CASSLRTSGGEQETQYF,TRBV5-1,few,TRBJ2-5,TRBD2
TGCGCCAGCAGCCTAGAAGTCAGGGGGGAGTATGGCTACACCTTC,CASSLEVRGEYGYTF,TRBV4-1,few,TRBJ1-2,TRBD1
TGTGCCAGCAGCCGAAACCTAGAGACCCAGTACTTC,CASSRNLETQYF,TRBV7-2,NA,TRBJ2-5,NA
TGTGCCAGCAGCTTAGGTGGGGGTAGAAGTTCACCCCTCCACTTT,CASSLGGGRSSPLHF,TRBV7-3,NA,TRBJ1-6,NA
TGTGCCACCAGCTCGCGAGACAGGGGAGCCTATAATTCACCCCTCCACTTT,CATSSRDRGAYNSPLHF,TRBV15,few,TRBJ1-6,TRBD1
TGTGCCAGCAGTTACTCGTACAGGGATGACTATGGCTACACCTTC,CASSYSYRDDYGYTF,TRBV6-6,few,TRBJ1-2,NA
TGTGCCAGCAGCTTAGTGGCTAGCGGTCACGGGGAGCTGTTTTTT,CASSLVASGHGELFF,TRBV7-2,NA,TRBJ2-2,TRBD2
TGTGCCACTACGGACAGTTCGGGGGGGATACGCACACCGCAGTATTTT,CATTDSSGGIRTPQYF,TRBV24-1,NA,TRBJ2-3,TRBD2
TGCAGTGCTAGGTACTCAACCCGGGGAGAGACCCAGTACTTC,CSARYSTRGETQYF,TRBV20-1,NA,TRBJ2-5,NA